This T cell receptor beta chain is from a study of blood T cell repertoires in COVID-19. Study context: The United States, Italy and Spain supplied acute and convalescent COVID-19 samples. The cDNA or gDNA used as material had been derived from T cells, B-cell-depleted T cells, or PBMCs.

How the authors handled the data: It was from reference gene primer amplification that nucleated cell counts were estimated. Assay: immunoSEQ multiplex PCR; the TCRdb copy retains only in-frame clones and omits some. Clone size and the V and J calls come from that table; the DNA yielded D and trimming. The sample lists 250,000 to 300,000 clones; over 65% were seen once. V was pared by 3 bases and J by 3 bases, with 5 bases of the junction left unmatched. Germline lookup yields CDR1 LNHDA and CDR2 SQIVND (reference sequence). The CDR3 is 15 amino acids. The table lists this clone with a few counts. This TCR was recovered from a man aged 60-69 years who had recovered from COVID-19. The V gene is TRBV19, the J gene TRBJ2-7; 10 bases line up with TRBD1. The sample taken for sequencing was peripheral blood. The CDR3 DNA sequence: TGTGCCAGTAGTATCGTGACAGGGGGCGGCTACGAGCAGTACTTC. Amino acid sequence: CASSIVTGGGYEQYF.